This TCR beta chain was profiled in a study of T cells in tuberculosis. Turning to the study itself: A South African cohort included IGRA-negative adolescents, latently infected IGRA-positive adolescents and adults with active tuberculosis. PBMC were archived before or within 7 days of starting treatment. Study-wide points: GMM-specific TCRs were nearer to active tuberculosis alpha repertoires, suggesting expansion. Smaller alpha distances in active tuberculosis partly reflected shorter CDR3-alpha lengths.

Regarding this clone: Its antigen is as yet unknown.

Time point indicated: new active TB diagnosis, blood taken before or within 7 days of starting treatment. TCRdb's copy holds only in-frame clones and misses some; the assay was immunoSEQ multiplex PCR. The repertoire has approximately 30,000 clones, 70% to 90% of them found once; the top ten carry almost 5.5%. V shed 6 bases and J 3 bases; nucleotides not matched to a gene: 9. The CDR3 runs to 15 residues. In germline, CDR1 is SNHLY, CDR2 FYNNEI. Sequencing was performed on PBMCs, taken at tuberculosis diagnosis. The sequence came from an adult with tuberculosis. The chain has TRBV2 and TRBJ2-3; TRBD2 matches 7 bases. The CDR3 sequence: CASSPGGGRTDTQYF. For the CDR3, the DNA is TGTGCCAGCAGCCCAGGCGGGGGTAGGACAGATACGCAGTATTTT.